This T cell receptor (beta chain) was recorded in a study of vaccination effects on CD4 cells after COVID-19. As to this clone: Its cognate antigen is unknown.

Profiling relied on immunoSEQ multiplex PCR, and the TCRdb table lists in-frame clones only, not all of them. This sample yields tens of thousands of clones, of which roughly 70% are seen a single time; about 4% belongs to the top ten. This CDR3 has 13 residues. CDR1 SGHAT and CDR2 FQNNGV come from the germline V gene. V shed 3 bases and J shed 6 bases, with 10 bases lying between them. Antigen-specific CD4+ T cells expanded by the ViraFEST assay with viral peptide pools were then sequenced. Isolating CD4+ T cells followed more than eight days of culture. People in the vaccine group had not been infected with SARS-CoV-2 before, and their nucleocapsid antibodies were negative.

Sequencing was performed on CD4+ T cells from PBMCs cultured with HCoV-OC43 spike peptides, taken before COVID-19 vaccination. Indicated subset: HCoV-OC43 spike overlapping peptide pool stimulation. The chain has TRBV11-2 and TRBJ2-3; D is perhaps TRBD1 (5 bases). The TCR was taken from a human donor who received a COVID-19 vaccine. CDR3 coding DNA: TGTGCCAGCAGCTTTCAGGGTTCGGATACGCAGTATTTT. Encoded protein: CASSFQGSDTQYF.